This T cell receptor (beta chain) appears in the sequencing data of a study of graft-versus-host responses after intestinal transplantation. As for the study in general: Multivisceral, liver-intestinal, or isolated intestinal transplants were received by the recipients. Findings and limits, study-wide: Allograft graft-versus-host to host-versus-graft clonal ratios ran high in patients with graft-donor T cell macrochimerism.

With 5 bases removed from V and 2 bases from J, the gap between germline ends came to 11 bases. Germline V CDR1 and CDR2: SGHVS, FQNEAQ. This CDR3 has 14 residues. Sequencing used immunoSEQ multiplex PCR; TCRdb keeps in-frame clones, though not all of them. The sample records more than 75,000 clones, around 93% being singletons. A word on this clone: The antigen is unknown.

The receptor comes from a human donor who was the organ donor for an intestinal transplant. Material: unstimulated CD4+ T cells sorted from spleen or lymph node cells, obtained before transplant. The chain carries TRBV7-8 and TRBJ2-3; unclear D gene. The CDR3 nucleotides are TGTGCCAGCAGCCCGGTGTGGTACACAGATACGCAGTATTTT. Protein product: CASSPVWYTDTQYF.